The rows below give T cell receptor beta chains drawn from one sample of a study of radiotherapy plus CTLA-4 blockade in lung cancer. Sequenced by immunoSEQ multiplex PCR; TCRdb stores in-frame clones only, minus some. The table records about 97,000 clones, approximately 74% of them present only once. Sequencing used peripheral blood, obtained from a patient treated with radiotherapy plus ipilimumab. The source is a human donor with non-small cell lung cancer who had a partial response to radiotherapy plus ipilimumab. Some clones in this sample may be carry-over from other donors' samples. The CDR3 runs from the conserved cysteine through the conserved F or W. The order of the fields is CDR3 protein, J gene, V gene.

CDR3aa: CASSYRTEQFF; j_gene: TRBJ2-1; v_gene: TRBV6-5
CDR3aa: CASSASLAGGRETQYF; j_gene: TRBJ2-5; v_gene: TRBV7-2
CDR3aa: CASSIETDYGYTF; j_gene: TRBJ1-2; v_gene: TRBV7-9
CDR3aa: CASSLDRAVFLEAFF; j_gene: TRBJ1-1; v_gene: TRBV6-1
CDR3aa: CASSPARGDTQYF; j_gene: TRBJ2-3; v_gene: TRBV11-2
CDR3aa: CASSLGGMDPPTNEKLFF; j_gene: TRBJ1-4; v_gene: TRBV7-2
CDR3aa: CASSFRQGAGYTF; j_gene: TRBJ1-2; v_gene: TRBV27
CDR3aa: CSASLETQYF; j_gene: TRBJ2-5; v_gene: TRBV20-1
CDR3aa: CASSLAQGPWENEQFF; j_gene: TRBJ2-1; v_gene: TRBV11-1
CDR3aa: CASSYRQNTGELFF; j_gene: TRBJ2-2; v_gene: TRBV6-6
CDR3aa: CASSSIAGPNQPQHF; j_gene: TRBJ1-5; v_gene: TRBV5-6
CDR3aa: CASSQASGRAYEQFF; j_gene: TRBJ2-1; v_gene: TRBV14
CDR3aa: CAIGRETETQYF; j_gene: TRBJ2-5; v_gene: TRBV6-5
CDR3aa: CASSEWLAGGTGKYF; j_gene: TRBJ2-4; v_gene: TRBV2
CDR3aa: CASRNPEGVYGEKLFF; j_gene: TRBJ1-4; v_gene: TRBV10-2
CDR3aa: CASSGGLVWADTQYF; j_gene: TRBJ2-3; v_gene: TRBV6-1
CDR3aa: CASRPHDSSYGYTF; j_gene: TRBJ1-2; v_gene: TRBV2
CDR3aa: CASSELAVSGAGELFF; j_gene: TRBJ2-2; v_gene: TRBV19
CDR3aa: CASSLEGSGPAGELFF; j_gene: TRBJ2-2; v_gene: TRBV11-3
CDR3aa: CASSVSGASTGTQYF; j_gene: TRBJ2-3; v_gene: TRBV6-5
CDR3aa: CASSFEVGREQYF; j_gene: TRBJ2-7; v_gene: TRBV7-2
CDR3aa: CASSLGGDGYTF; j_gene: TRBJ1-2; v_gene: TRBV11-1
CDR3aa: CASSTGFSSYEQYF; j_gene: TRBJ2-7; v_gene: TRBV6-5
CDR3aa: CASSVLGQSDTQYF; j_gene: TRBJ2-3; v_gene: TRBV9
CDR3aa: CASSPTRGDTGELFF; j_gene: TRBJ2-2; v_gene: TRBV7-9
CDR3aa: CASSWPMLAGASEQFF; j_gene: TRBJ2-1; v_gene: TRBV6-6
CDR3aa: CASSRTVRETQYF; j_gene: TRBJ2-5; v_gene: TRBV28
CDR3aa: CASSRSVAAGGYTF; j_gene: TRBJ1-2; v_gene: TRBV4-1
CDR3aa: CASSPSPLGGGYTDTQYF; j_gene: TRBJ2-3; v_gene: TRBV18
CDR3aa: CASSYLDRGELFF; j_gene: TRBJ1-4; v_gene: TRBV6-6
CDR3aa: CASSSTPDRGLQPQHF; j_gene: TRBJ1-5; v_gene: TRBV12-1
CDR3aa: CASSLDFSRQLYEQYF; j_gene: TRBJ2-7; v_gene: TRBV11-3
CDR3aa: CASSADSAGAREQYF; j_gene: TRBJ2-7; v_gene: TRBV5-4
CDR3aa: CASSLFGGVAGYEQYF; j_gene: TRBJ2-7; v_gene: TRBV28
CDR3aa: CASSLTRTSTDTQYF; j_gene: TRBJ2-3; v_gene: TRBV7-3
CDR3aa: CASSKEGWEQYF; j_gene: TRBJ2-7; v_gene: TRBV6-1
CDR3aa: CASSLTFLAGVREQYF; j_gene: TRBJ2-7; v_gene: TRBV7-3
CDR3aa: CASSIMGTNTEAFF; j_gene: TRBJ1-1; v_gene: TRBV19
CDR3aa: CSASRSYEQYF; j_gene: TRBJ2-7; v_gene: TRBV20-1
CDR3aa: CASSRTGEGTNEKLFF; j_gene: TRBJ1-4; v_gene: TRBV19
CDR3aa: CASSSRVISYNSPLHF; j_gene: TRBJ1-6; v_gene: TRBV7-8
CDR3aa: CAWSPAIRTDTLNEQFF; j_gene: TRBJ2-1; v_gene: TRBV30
CDR3aa: CASSKLAVPDTQYF; j_gene: TRBJ2-3; v_gene: TRBV6-1
CDR3aa: CSVRAGGRGGYGYTF; j_gene: TRBJ1-2; v_gene: TRBV29-1
CDR3aa: CASSGDRERKQYF; j_gene: TRBJ2-7; v_gene: TRBV2
CDR3aa: CSAGGREQFF; j_gene: TRBJ2-1; v_gene: TRBV20-1
CDR3aa: CASRPRGSVYEQYF; j_gene: TRBJ2-7; v_gene: TRBV7-9
CDR3aa: CASSLSDRKAFF; j_gene: TRBJ1-1; v_gene: TRBV28
CDR3aa: CASSLSLSNYGYTF; j_gene: TRBJ1-2; v_gene: TRBV7-2
CDR3aa: CASSTVPSGTQYF; j_gene: TRBJ2-5; v_gene: TRBV19
CDR3aa: CASSHGGNYGYTF; j_gene: TRBJ1-2; v_gene: TRBV13
CDR3aa: CASSTGAPGTEAFF; j_gene: TRBJ1-1; v_gene: TRBV19
CDR3aa: CAWSVQVGTYEQYF; j_gene: TRBJ2-7; v_gene: TRBV30
CDR3aa: CAWSDRIGEQFF; j_gene: TRBJ2-1; v_gene: TRBV30
CDR3aa: CASSGLIGEQFF; j_gene: TRBJ2-1; v_gene: TRBV6-1
CDR3aa: CASSPPDGFVTDTQYF; j_gene: TRBJ2-3; v_gene: TRBV7-9
CDR3aa: CASSQQSGELFF; j_gene: TRBJ2-2; v_gene: TRBV7-9